The next 21 T cell receptor beta chains were all read from a single sample in a study of PD-L1 blockade in urothelial cancer. The time point was: peripheral blood 6 weeks after treatment start. The assay was immunoSEQ multiplex PCR, and TCRdb's table has in-frame clones only and misses some. The table lists more than 95,000 clones, around 89% of them singletons. The sample was PBMCs, taken around atezolizumab (anti-PD-L1) treatment. The receptors were gathered from a man aged 60 to 69 with urothelial cancer.

This rearrangement joins TRBV9 to TRBJ1-3, with D perhaps TRBD1 (6 bases). CDR3 size: 13 residues. Germline V gene data show CDR1 as SGDLS and CDR2 as YYNGEE. V was trimmed by 7 bases and J by 6 bases, leaving 14 bases between them. The chain's CDR3 is CASGQGFQNTIYF. For the CDR3, the DNA is TGTGCCAGCGGTCAGGGGTTCCAAAACACCATATATTTT. Based on the CDR3 plus reference TRBV9 and TRBJ1-3, the full variable domain is DSGVTQTPKHLITATGQRVTLRCSPRSGDLSVYWYQQSLDQGLQFLIQYYNGEERAKGNILERFSAQQFPDLHSELNLSSLELGDSALYFCASGQGFQNTIYFGEGSWLTVV.

The rearrangement joins TRBV9 to TRBJ2-3, with TRBD1 matching 7 bases. This CDR3 has 15 residues. Trimming at V came to 4 bases and at J to 5 bases, leaving 10 bases not matched to a gene. Germline CDR1 reads SGDLS; CDR2 reads YYNGEE. The CDR3 spells CASSRETGKVDTQYF. The CDR3 nucleotides read TGTGCCAGCAGCCGTGAGACAGGGAAGGTAGATACGCAGTATTTT.

J is TRBJ1-1 and V is TRBV7-9; the match to TRBD1 covers 7 bases. This CDR3 comprises 15 residues. V was clipped by 1 base and J by 5 bases; unmatched bases: 7. CDR1 and CDR2 (germline): SEHNR, FQNEAQ (reference sequence). The CDR3 loop reads CASSLDALQGTEAFF. In DNA, the CDR3 is TGTGCCAGCAGCTTAGACGCCCTACAGGGGACTGAAGCTTTCTTT.

The rearrangement uses TRBV6-1 and TRBJ2-3; D uncertain. The length of the CDR3 is 13 residues. The V end lost 3 bases, the J end lost 4 bases, and 8 bases lay between the germline ends. Germline loops: CDR1 MNHNS, CDR2 SASEGT. DNA of the CDR3: TGTGCCAGCAGTGAGGCATACCCAGATACGCAGTATTTT. It codes for CASSEAYPDTQYF.

The rearrangement links TRBV19 to TRBJ1-1, with D possibly being TRBD1 (5 bases). With 5 bases removed from V and 0 bases from J, the gap between germline ends came to 13 bases. Germline V CDR1 and CDR2: LNHDA, SQIVND (reference sequence). The CDR3 sequence is 15 residues long. The DNA for the CDR3 is TGTGCCAGTAGTCCGTGGGGCGGAATGAACACTGAAGCTTTCTTT. Its protein is CASSPWGGMNTEAFF. Drawing the rest from reference TRBV19 and TRBJ1-1, the complete variable domain is DGGITQSPKYLFRKEGQNVTLSCEQNLNHDAMYWYRQDPGQGLRLIYYSQIVNDFQKGDIAEGYSVSREKKESFPLTVTSAQKNPTAFYLCASSPWGGMNTEAFFGQGTRLTVV.

The CDR3 bases are TGCAGCGTTGGGCTCGGGATTAGCACAGATACGCAGTATTTT. Its translation: CSVGLGISTDTQYF. The rearrangement uses TRBV29-1 and TRBJ2-3, with a possible D match to TRBD2 (5 bases). Germline V gene lookup returns CDR1 SQVTM and CDR2 ANQGSEA. This CDR3 has 14 residues. The ends were cut back, 4 bases at V and 0 bases at J, with 11 bases in the middle.

The rearrangement uses TRBV28 and TRBJ1-2; weak D call: TRBD1 (5 bases). CDR3 length equals 13 residues. Trimming pared 3 bases from V and 7 bases from J, leaving 12 bases between. In germline, CDR1 is MDHEN, CDR2 SYDVKM. CDR3 nucleotides: TGTGCCAGCAGTTTTCGGGGGGTAGGTGGCTACACCTTC. Its protein is CASSFRGVGGYTF.

In its sample, this clone was seen once. The rearrangement uses TRBV5-1 and TRBJ2-1; 11 positions match TRBD2. The CDR3 runs 17 residues. The germline V gene has CDR1 SGHRS and CDR2 YFSETQ. V shed 7 bases, J shed 3 bases, and the junction held 12 bases outside the gene matches. The CDR3 DNA reads TGCGCCAGCTCCCTCCCCCTAGCGGGAGGCTTCTACAATGAGCAGTTCTTC. Encoded protein: CASSLPLAGGFYNEQFF.

The chain combines TRBV6-5 with TRBJ1-1, with TRBD1 matching 7 bases. Germline values: CDR1 MNHEY, CDR2 SVGAGI. V dropped 6 bases and J dropped 1; count of bases not matched to a gene: 8. This CDR3 has 15 residues. CDR3 loop: CASRPITGANTEAFF. The DNA of the CDR3 is TGTGCCAGCAGACCCATCACAGGGGCGAACACTGAAGCTTTCTTT.

The V call is TRBV6-5, the J call TRBJ2-5; 8 nucleotides match TRBD2. V was pared by 4 bases and J by 4 bases, with 11 bases of the junction left unmatched. Germline V CDR1 and CDR2: MNHEY, SVGAGI. CDR3 length: 16 amino acids. CDR3 loop: CASSFTSGPRVETQYF. The CDR3 DNA reads as TGTGCCAGCAGTTTTACTAGCGGACCACGGGTAGAGACCCAGTACTTC.

The chain joins TRBV11-2 to TRBJ2-1; unclear D gene. CDR1 and CDR2 from the germline V gene are SGHAT and FQNNGV. Trimming took off 5 bases at V and 6 bases at J, with 14 bases between the two ends. The CDR3 length is 14 residues. This CDR3 reads CASSTRPSPNEQFF. In nucleotides, the CDR3 is TGTGCCAGCAGCACCCGACCTAGTCCCAATGAGCAGTTCTTC.

The CDR3 DNA reads TGTGCCAGCTCATCTGCGGACAGGAGGAGAGCAGACGAGCAGTACTTC. Its protein product is CASSSADRRRADEQYF. The chain joins TRBV18 to TRBJ2-7; 7 bases line up with TRBD1. Germline CDR1 reads KGHSH; CDR2 reads LQKENI. CDR3 size: 16 residues. With 5 bases clipped from V and 5 bases from J, the junction kept 15 bases outside the gene matches.

The chain combines TRBV9 with TRBJ1-2; no clear D gene. This CDR3 has 14 residues. The V and J ends lost 4 bases and 4 bases respectively, with 14 bases between them. Germline CDR1 and CDR2: SGDLS and YYNGEE. The CDR3 DNA is TGTGCCAGCAGCTCGGCCCCGACGGGCTATGGCTACACCTTC. This gives the protein CASSSAPTGYGYTF.

This chain uses TRBV28 with TRBJ2-7, with a possible D match to TRBD1 (6 bases). This CDR3 is built from 12 residues. Trimming pared 3 bases from V and 12 bases from J, leaving 15 bases between. Germline CDR1 is MDHEN and CDR2 is SYDVKM. The CDR3 loop is CASSFFQGFPYF. DNA for the CDR3: TGTGCCAGCAGTTTTTTCCAGGGGTTTCCGTACTTC. The variable domain in full, with the rest retrieved from reference TRBV28 and TRBJ2-7, is DVKVTQSSRYLVKRTGEKVFLECVQDMDHENMFWYRQDPGLGLRLIYFSYDVKMKEKGDIPEGYSVSREKKERFSLILESASTNQTSMYLCASSFFQGFPYFGPGTRLTVT.

J is TRBJ2-1 and V is TRBV5-1; 14 bases agree with TRBD2. The CDR3 runs 18 residues. Germline V lookup: CDR1 SGHRS, CDR2 YFSETQ. Germline trimming cut 1 base from V and 9 bases from J; bases unmatched to any gene: 12. The CDR3 DNA follows: TGCGCCAGCAGCTTGTCGACTAGCGGGAGGGTTGGGGGGGGTGAGCAGTTCTTC. This translates into CASSLSTSGRVGGGEQFF.

This clone came up once. The V and J genes are TRBV18 and TRBJ2-5; 11 bases match TRBD2. The CDR3 contains 16 residues. Germline V gives CDR1 KGHSH, CDR2 LQKENI. V shed 3 bases and J 1 base; nucleotides not matched to a gene: 4. Here the CDR3 DNA reads TGTGCCAGCTCACCCCGACTAGCGGGGACCCAAGAGACCCAGTACTTC. Its protein is CASSPRLAGTQETQYF.

Only one count was recorded for this clone. The chain links TRBV6-4 to TRBJ1-5; D perhaps matches TRBD1 (6 bases). Deletions cut 0 bases from V and 1 base from J, with 19 bases between. This CDR3 spans 19 amino acids. Germline V lookup: CDR1 MRHNA, CDR2 SNTAGT. This chain's CDR3 is CASSDSRIGTKASNQPQHF. The DNA for the CDR3 is TGTGCCAGCAGTGACTCGAGGATCGGGACAAAGGCCAGCAATCAGCCCCAGCATTTT.

As concerns this clone: The same CDR3 arises from other DNA sequences in this sample as well. The chain combines TRBV6-5 with TRBJ1-5; D is uncertain. The germline V gene has CDR1 MNHEY and CDR2 SVGAGI. This CDR3 contains 13 residues. Trimming removed 0 bases from V and 6 bases from J, with 6 bases in between. CDR3 DNA: TGTGCCAGCAGTTACTCGTCCGGTCAGCCCCAGCATTTT. This sequence encodes CASSYSSGQPQHF.

This clone was seen just once. This chain links TRBV19 with TRBJ2-7; TRBD2 agrees at 8 bases. The CDR3 length is 16 residues. Germline V gene sequence: CDR1 LNHDA, CDR2 SQIVND (reference sequence). The ends lost 1 base at V and 2 bases at J; junction bases unmatched: 7. The CDR3 here is CASSIGVRGATYEQYF. DNA of the CDR3: TGTGCCAGTAGTATAGGTGTGCGGGGGGCAACCTACGAGCAGTACTTC.

CDR3 DNA sequence: TGTGCCAGCAGTTACCCGGAGCAGGACAATCAAGAGACCCAGTACTTC. Amino acid sequence: CASSYPEQDNQETQYF. The genes are TRBV6-6 and TRBJ2-5; weak D call: TRBD1 (5 bases). The CDR3 length is 16 residues. Germline values: CDR1 MNHNY, CDR2 SVGAGI (reference sequence). V was pared by 2 bases and J by 2 bases, with 15 bases between.

This chain links TRBV25-1 with TRBJ1-1; D is unresolved. The germline CDR1 and CDR2 sequences are MGHDK and SYGVNS. The V end lost 5 bases, the J end lost 11 bases, and 24 bases lay between the germline ends. This CDR3 has 15 amino acids. The chain's CDR3 is CASSPLPSPPRLAFF. As DNA, the CDR3 is TGTGCCAGCAGTCCACTACCCAGCCCCCCACGACTGGCTTTCTTT. Based on the CDR3 plus reference TRBV25-1 and TRBJ1-1, the full variable domain is EADIYQTPRYLVIGTGKKITLECSQTMGHDKMYWYQQDPGMELHLIHYSYGVNSTEKGDLSSESTVSRIRTEHFPLTLESARPSHTSQYLCASSPLPSPPRLAFFGQGTRLTVV.